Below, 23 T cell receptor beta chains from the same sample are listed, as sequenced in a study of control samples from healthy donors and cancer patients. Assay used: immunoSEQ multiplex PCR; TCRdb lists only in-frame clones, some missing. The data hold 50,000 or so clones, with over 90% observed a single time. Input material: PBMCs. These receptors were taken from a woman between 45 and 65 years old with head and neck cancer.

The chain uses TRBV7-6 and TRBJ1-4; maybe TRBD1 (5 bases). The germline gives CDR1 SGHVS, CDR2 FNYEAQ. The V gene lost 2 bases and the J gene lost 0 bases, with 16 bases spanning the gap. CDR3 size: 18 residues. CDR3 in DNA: TGTGCCAGCAGCTTAAAGTTGGCAGGGCCTGCAACTAATGAAAAACTGTTTTTT. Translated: CASSLKLAGPATNEKLFF.

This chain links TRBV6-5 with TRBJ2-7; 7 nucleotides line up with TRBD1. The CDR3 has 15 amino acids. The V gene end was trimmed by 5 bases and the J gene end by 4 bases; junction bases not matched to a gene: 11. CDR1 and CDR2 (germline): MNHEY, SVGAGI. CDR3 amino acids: CASSQSWTGAYEQYF. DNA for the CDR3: TGTGCCAGCAGTCAGTCATGGACAGGAGCATACGAGCAGTACTTC.

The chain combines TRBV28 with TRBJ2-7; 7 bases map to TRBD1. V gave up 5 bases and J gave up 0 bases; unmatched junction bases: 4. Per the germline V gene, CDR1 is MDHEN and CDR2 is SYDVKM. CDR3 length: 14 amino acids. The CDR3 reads CASSNRGTSYEQYF. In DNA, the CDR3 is TGTGCCAGCAGTAACAGGGGAACCTCCTACGAGCAGTACTTC.

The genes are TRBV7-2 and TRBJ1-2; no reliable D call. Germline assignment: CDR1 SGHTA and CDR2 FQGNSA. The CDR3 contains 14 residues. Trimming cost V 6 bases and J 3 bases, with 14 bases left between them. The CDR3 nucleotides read TGTGCCAGCAGTTTCCCGGGCCCTTACTATGGCTACACCTTC. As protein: CASSFPGPYYGYTF.

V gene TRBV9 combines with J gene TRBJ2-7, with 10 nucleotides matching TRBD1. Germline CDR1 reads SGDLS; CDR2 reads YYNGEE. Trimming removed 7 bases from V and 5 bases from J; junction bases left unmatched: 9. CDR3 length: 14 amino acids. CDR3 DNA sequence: TGTGCCAGCGCCCCCGGGACAGGGGTTAACGAGCAGTACTTC. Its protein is CASAPGTGVNEQYF.

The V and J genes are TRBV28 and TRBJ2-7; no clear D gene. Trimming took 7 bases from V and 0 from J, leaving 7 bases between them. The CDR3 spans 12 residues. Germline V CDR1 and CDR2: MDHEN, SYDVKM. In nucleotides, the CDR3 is TGTGCCAGCATAGACCGCTCCTACGAGCAGTACTTC. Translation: CASIDRSYEQYF.

The CDR3 spells CASSLGQGETQYF. DNA of the CDR3: TGCGCCAGCAGCTTGGGGCAGGGAGAGACCCAGTACTTC. This sequence joins TRBV5-1 and TRBJ2-5; tentative D call: TRBD1 (5 bases). CDR1 and CDR2 (germline): SGHRS, YFSETQ. The length of the CDR3 is 13 residues. Trimming took off 0 bases at V and 4 bases at J, with 7 bases between the two ends.

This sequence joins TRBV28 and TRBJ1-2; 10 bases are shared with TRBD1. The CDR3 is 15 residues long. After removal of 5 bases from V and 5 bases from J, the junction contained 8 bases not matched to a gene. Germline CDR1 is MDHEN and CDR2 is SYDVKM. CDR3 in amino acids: CASSSGTGVGYGYTF. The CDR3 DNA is TGTGCCAGCAGTAGCGGGACAGGGGTTGGGTATGGCTACACCTTC.

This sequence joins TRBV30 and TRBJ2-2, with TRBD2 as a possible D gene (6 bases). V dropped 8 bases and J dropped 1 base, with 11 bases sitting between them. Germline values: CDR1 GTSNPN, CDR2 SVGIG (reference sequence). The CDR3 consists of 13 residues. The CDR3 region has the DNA TGTGCCACCTTAGCGGAGAACACCGGGGAGCTGTTTTTT. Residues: CATLAENTGELFF. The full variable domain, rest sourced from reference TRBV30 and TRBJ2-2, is SQTIHQWPATLVQPVGSPLSLECTVEGTSNPNLYWYRQAAGRGLQLLFYSVGIGQISSEVPQNLSASRPQDRQFILSSKKLLLSDSGFYLCATLAENTGELFFGEGSRLTVL.

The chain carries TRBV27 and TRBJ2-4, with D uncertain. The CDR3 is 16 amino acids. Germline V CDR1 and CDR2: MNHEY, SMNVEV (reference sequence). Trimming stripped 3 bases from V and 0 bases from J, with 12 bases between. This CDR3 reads CASSFRRALAKNIQYF. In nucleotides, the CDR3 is TGTGCCAGCAGTTTTCGTAGGGCCCTAGCCAAAAACATTCAGTACTTC.

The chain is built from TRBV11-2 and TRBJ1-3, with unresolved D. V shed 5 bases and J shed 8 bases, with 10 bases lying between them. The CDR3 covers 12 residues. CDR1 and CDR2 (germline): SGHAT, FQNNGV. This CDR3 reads CASSPPEDTIYF. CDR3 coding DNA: TGTGCCAGCAGCCCGCCCGAGGACACCATATATTTT.

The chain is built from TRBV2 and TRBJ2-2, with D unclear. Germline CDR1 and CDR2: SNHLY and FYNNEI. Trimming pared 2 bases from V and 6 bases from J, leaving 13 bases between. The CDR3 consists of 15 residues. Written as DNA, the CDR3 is TGTGCCAGCAGTGAAATAGGGAAGGTAGCCGGGGAGCTGTTTTTT. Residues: CASSEIGKVAGELFF.

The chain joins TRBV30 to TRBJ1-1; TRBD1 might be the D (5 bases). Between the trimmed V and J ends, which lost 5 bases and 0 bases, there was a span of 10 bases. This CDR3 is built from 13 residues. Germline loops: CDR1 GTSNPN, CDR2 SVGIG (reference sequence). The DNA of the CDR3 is TGTGCCTGGGGGACCAGGCTGAACACTGAAGCTTTCTTT. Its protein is CAWGTRLNTEAFF. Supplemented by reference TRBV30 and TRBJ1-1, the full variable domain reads SQTIHQWPATLVQPVGSPLSLECTVEGTSNPNLYWYRQAAGRGLQLLFYSVGIGQISSEVPQNLSASRPQDRQFILSSKKLLLSDSGFYLCAWGTRLNTEAFFGQGTRLTVV.

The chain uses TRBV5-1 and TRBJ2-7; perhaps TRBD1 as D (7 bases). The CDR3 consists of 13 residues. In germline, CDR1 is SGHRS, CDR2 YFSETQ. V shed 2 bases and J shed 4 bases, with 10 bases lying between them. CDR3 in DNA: TGCGCCAGCAGCTTACAGGGGAGGTACGAGCAGTACTTC. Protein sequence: CASSLQGRYEQYF.

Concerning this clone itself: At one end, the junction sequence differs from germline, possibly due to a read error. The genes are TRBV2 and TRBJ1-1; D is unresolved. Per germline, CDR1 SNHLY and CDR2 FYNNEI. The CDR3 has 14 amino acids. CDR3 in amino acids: CASSVQFMNAEAFF. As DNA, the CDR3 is TGTGCCAGCAGTGTGCAGTTTATGAACGCTGAAGCTTTCTTT.

DNA for the CDR3: TGTGCCAGCAGTGAAGCGCTGGGACAGGGGGAGGGTGTACGGGAAAAACTGTTTTTT. Its translation: CASSEALGQGEGVREKLFF. The chain combines TRBV2 with TRBJ1-4; 11 bases agree with TRBD1. V was clipped by 0 bases and J by 8 bases; unmatched bases: 14. Germline V gene sequence: CDR1 SNHLY, CDR2 FYNNEI. The CDR3 totals 19 residues.

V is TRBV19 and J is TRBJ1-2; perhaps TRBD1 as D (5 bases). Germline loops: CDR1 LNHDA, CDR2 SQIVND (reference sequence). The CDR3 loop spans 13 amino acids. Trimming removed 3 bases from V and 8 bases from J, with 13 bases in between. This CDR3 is CASSIRQGGGYTF. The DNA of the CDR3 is TGTGCCAGTAGTATTCGGCAGGGAGGAGGCTACACCTTC. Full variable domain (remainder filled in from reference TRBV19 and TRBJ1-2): DGGITQSPKYLFRKEGQNVTLSCEQNLNHDAMYWYRQDPGQGLRLIYYSQIVNDFQKGDIAEGYSVSREKKESFPLTVTSAQKNPTAFYLCASSIRQGGGYTFGSGTRLTVV.

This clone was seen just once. CDR3 in amino acids: CASSSFPRGTYNEQFF. CDR3 nucleotides: TGCGCCAGCAGTTCTTTCCCGAGAGGAACCTACAATGAGCAGTTCTTC. The chain combines TRBV5-1 with TRBJ2-1; D uncertain. V was clipped by 5 bases and J by 2 bases, with 17 bases between them. The germline V gene has CDR1 SGHRS and CDR2 YFSETQ. The CDR3 has 16 residues.

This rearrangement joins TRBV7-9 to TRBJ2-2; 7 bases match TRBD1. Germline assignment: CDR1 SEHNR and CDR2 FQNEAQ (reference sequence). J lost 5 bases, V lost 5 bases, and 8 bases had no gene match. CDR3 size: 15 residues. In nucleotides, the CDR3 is TGTGCCAGCAGCCCCCAGCAGGGGGTTACCGGGGAGCTGTTTTTT. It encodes CASSPQQGVTGELFF. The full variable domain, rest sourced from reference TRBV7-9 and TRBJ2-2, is DTGVSQNPRHKITKRGQNVTFRCDPISEHNRLYWYRQTLGQGPEFLTYFQNEAQLEKSRLLSDRFSAERPKGSFSTLEIQRTEQGDSAMYLCASSPQQGVTGELFFGEGSRLTVL.

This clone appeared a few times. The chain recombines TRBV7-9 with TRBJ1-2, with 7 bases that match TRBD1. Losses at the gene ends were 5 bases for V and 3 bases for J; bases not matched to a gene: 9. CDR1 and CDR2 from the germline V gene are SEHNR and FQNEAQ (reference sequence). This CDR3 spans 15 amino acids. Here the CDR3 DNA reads TGTGCCAGCAGCGTTGCGACAGGGCGCGACTATGGCTACACCTTC. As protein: CASSVATGRDYGYTF.

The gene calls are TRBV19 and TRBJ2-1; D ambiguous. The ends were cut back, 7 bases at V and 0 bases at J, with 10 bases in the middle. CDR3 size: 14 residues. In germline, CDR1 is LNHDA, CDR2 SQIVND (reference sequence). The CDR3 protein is CASIGGRSYNEQFF. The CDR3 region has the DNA TGTGCCAGTATAGGTGGGCGCTCCTACAATGAGCAGTTCTTC.

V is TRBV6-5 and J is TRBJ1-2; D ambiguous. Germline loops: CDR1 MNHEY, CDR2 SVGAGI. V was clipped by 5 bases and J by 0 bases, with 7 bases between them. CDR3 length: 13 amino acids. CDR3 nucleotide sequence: TGTGCCAGCAGTCGAGAGTCTAACTATGGCTACACCTTC. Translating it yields CASSRESNYGYTF.

The CDR3 spells CSASDRAASSYNEQFF. The DNA for the CDR3 is TGCAGTGCTAGTGATCGAGCGGCAAGCTCCTACAATGAGCAGTTCTTC. The J gene is TRBJ2-1, the V gene TRBV20-1; possibly TRBD2 for D (5 bases). V was pared by 3 bases and J by 0 bases, with 15 bases between. This CDR3 is 16 amino acids long. Germline loops: CDR1 DFQATT, CDR2 SNEGSKA (reference sequence).